This T cell receptor (beta chain) derives from a study of blood T cell repertoires in COVID-19. Background on the study: The samples span acute and convalescent COVID-19 from the United States, Italy and Spain. Sources were T cells, B-cell-depleted T cells, or PBMCs; the material itself was cDNA or gDNA.

Participants' reported clinical history set cohort assignment. CDR3 size: 15 residues. Germline-derived CDR1 and CDR2 are SGHTA and FQGNSA. The V gene lost 5 bases and the J gene lost 6 bases, with 16 bases spanning the gap. Per the study methods: Reference gene primers were amplified, and this amplification served to estimate nucleated cell counts. Produced via immunoSEQ multiplex PCR; TCRdb's table is partial and in-frame only. V and J calls and clone size follow that table, whereas D and trimming were derived from the DNA. The sample has roughly 200,000 clones, 89% seen once; the top ten hold 3.5% to 4%.

The receptor comes from a woman between 25 and 40 years old with acute COVID-19. The rearrangement links TRBV7-2 to TRBJ2-2; TRBD2 might be the D (6 bases). Sequenced input: PBMCs or T cells enriched from blood (not recorded which). The chain's CDR3 is CASSLGVGGAGELFF. As DNA, the CDR3 is TGTGCCAGCAGCCTGGGGGTTGGAGGGGCCGGGGAGCTGTTTTTT.